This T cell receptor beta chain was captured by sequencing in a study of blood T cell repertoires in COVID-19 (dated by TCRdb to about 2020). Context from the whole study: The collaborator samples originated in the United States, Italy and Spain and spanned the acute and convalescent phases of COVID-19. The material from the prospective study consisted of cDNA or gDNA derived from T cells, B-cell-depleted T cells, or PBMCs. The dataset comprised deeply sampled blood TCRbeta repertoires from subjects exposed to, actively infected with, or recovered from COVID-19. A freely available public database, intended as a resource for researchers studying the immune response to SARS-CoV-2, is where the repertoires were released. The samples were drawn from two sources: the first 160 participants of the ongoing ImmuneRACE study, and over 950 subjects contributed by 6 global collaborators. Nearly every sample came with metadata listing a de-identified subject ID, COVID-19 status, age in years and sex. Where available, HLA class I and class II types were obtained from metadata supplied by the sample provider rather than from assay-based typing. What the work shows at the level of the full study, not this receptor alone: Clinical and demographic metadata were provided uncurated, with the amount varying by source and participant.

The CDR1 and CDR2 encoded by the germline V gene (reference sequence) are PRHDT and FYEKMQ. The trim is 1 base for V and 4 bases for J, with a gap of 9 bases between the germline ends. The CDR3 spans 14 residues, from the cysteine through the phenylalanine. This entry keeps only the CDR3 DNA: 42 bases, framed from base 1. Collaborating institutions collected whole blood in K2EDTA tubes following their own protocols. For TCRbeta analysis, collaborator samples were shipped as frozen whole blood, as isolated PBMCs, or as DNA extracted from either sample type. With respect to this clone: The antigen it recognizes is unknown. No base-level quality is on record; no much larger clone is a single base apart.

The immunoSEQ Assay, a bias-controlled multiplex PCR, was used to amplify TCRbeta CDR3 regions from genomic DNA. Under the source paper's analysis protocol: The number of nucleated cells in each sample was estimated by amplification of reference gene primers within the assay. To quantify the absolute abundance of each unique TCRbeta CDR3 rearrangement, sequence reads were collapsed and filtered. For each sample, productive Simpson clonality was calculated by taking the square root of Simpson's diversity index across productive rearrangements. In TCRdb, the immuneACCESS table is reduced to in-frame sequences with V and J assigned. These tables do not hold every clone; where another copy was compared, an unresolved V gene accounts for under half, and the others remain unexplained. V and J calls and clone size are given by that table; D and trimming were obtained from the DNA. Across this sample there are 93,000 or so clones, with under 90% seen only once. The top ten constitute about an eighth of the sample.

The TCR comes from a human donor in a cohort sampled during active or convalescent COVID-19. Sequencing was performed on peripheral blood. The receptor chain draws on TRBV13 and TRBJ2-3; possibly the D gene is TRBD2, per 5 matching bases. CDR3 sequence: CASSLELVADTQYF. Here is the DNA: TGTGCCAGCAGCTTAGAACTAGTGGCAGATACGCAGTATTTT. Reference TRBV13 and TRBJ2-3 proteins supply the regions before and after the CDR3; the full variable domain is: AAGVIQSPRHLIKEKRETATLKCYPIPRHDTVYWYQQGPGQDPQFLISFYEKMQSDKGSIPDRFSAQQFSDYHSELNMSSLELGDSALYFCASSLELVADTQYFGPGTRLTVL.